Presented here are 17 T cell receptor beta chains from one specimen sequenced in a study of blood T cells in healthy people across ages. PCR was performed a second time for roughly 7 to 12 cycles using a sample-barcoded 5' primer and a J-beta primer mix. TCRdb ran MiXCR on the 5' RACE reads and lists one entry per CDR3 protein. The sample lists some 850,000 distinct CDR3 sequences, roughly 24% occurring once. This sample was shared with a second study, whose subject was T cells of mothers and their children.

The sample consisted of blood. These receptors were collected from a boy aged 10-17 years in good health.

The V gene is TRBV12-3 or TRBV12-4, the J gene TRBJ2-5; 8 bases align to TRBD1. V dropped 6 bases and J dropped 10; count of bases not matched to a gene: 4. CDR3 length equals 11 residues. CDR3 protein: CASRGGQGQYF. The CDR3 nucleotides read TGTGCCAGCAGGGGAGGACAGGGCCAGTACTTC.

This clonotype was observed a handful of times. The chain combines TRBV7-6 with TRBJ1-3; 8 bases match TRBD1. With V trimmed by 5 bases and J by 6 bases, 9 bases remained unmatched. This CDR3 comprises 15 residues. Per the germline V gene, CDR1 is SGHVS and CDR2 is FNYEAQ. DNA of the CDR3: TGTGCCAGCAGCGTCGACAGGGGTCCTGAAAACACCATATATTTT. Translating it yields CASSVDRGPENTIYF.

This clonotype turned up a few times. The germline gene is not matched at one end of the junction; a read error may be the cause. The rearrangement links TRBV12-3 or TRBV12-4 to TRBJ2-5; either TRBD1 or TRBD2 may supply D (5 bases each). The CDR3 spans 12 residues. As DNA, the CDR3 is TGTGCCAGCAGTAACGGGGCGGCTCGCGGGCACTTC. Protein sequence: CASSNGAARGHF.

The chain links TRBV20-1 to TRBJ1-1, with D unresolved. The germline V gene encodes CDR1 DFQATT and CDR2 SNEGSKA (reference sequence). V was cut by 4 bases and J by 0 bases, with 9 bases left in between. This CDR3 region has 13 residues. CDR3 sequence reads: CSAKRMMNTEAFF. The CDR3 nucleotides read TGCAGTGCTAAACGGATGATGAACACTGAAGCTTTCTTT.

The rearrangement uses TRBV29-1 and TRBJ2-5, with TRBD2 matching 8 bases. This CDR3 spans 15 amino acids. The germline V gene has CDR1 SQVTM and CDR2 ANQGSEA. Trimming removed 6 bases from V and 3 bases from J; junction bases left unmatched: 12. The CDR3: CSVGGIDSGEETQYF. The CDR3 nucleotides read TGCAGCGTCGGGGGAATAGATAGCGGGGAAGAGACCCAGTACTTC.

This clonotype has only one observation. V usage is TRBV7-2 and J usage is TRBJ2-7; 11 nucleotides align to TRBD2. Germline CDR1 is SGHTA and CDR2 is FQGNSA. The CDR3 sequence is 15 residues long. V lost 5 bases, J lost 5 bases, and 8 bases stayed unmatched. The DNA for the CDR3 is TGTGCCAGCAGCATACTAGCGGGGGCTTTCCACGAGCAGTACTTC. Translation: CASSILAGAFHEQYF.

This clonotype was seen a handful of times. The chain employs TRBV6-6 and TRBJ1-2, with D unresolved. The germline CDR1 and CDR2 sequences are MNHNY and SVGAGI (reference sequence). The CDR3 sequence is 12 residues long. The V end was cut by 6 bases, the J end by 2 bases, with 7 bases between. CDR3 bases: TGTGCCAGCAGGGAACGGAACTATGGCTACACCTTC. Its protein is CASRERNYGYTF.

DNA of the CDR3: TGTGCTAGTGGTTTGCTCTCGAAACAGGGGGCGCCTGGAGAGACCCAGTACTTC. It specifies CASGLLSKQGAPGETQYF. The chain carries TRBV12-5 and TRBJ2-5; 9 bases align to TRBD1. Germline V gives CDR1 LGHNT, CDR2 FRNRAP. V shed 2 bases and J 4 bases; nucleotides not matched to a gene: 14. The CDR3 consists of 18 residues.

The gene calls are TRBV5-1 and TRBJ2-5; weak D call: TRBD2 (6 bases). Germline values: CDR1 SGHRS, CDR2 YFSETQ. This CDR3 is 14 amino acids long. The V end lost 4 bases, the J end lost 0 bases, and 10 bases lay between the germline ends. CDR3 nucleotides: TGCGCCAGCAGCCGGGACTCCTACCAAGAGACCCAGTACTTC. It specifies CASSRDSYQETQYF.

The V and J genes are TRBV15 and TRBJ2-5; D unclear. The end of the DNA fits TRBJ2-7 better, so the J call may be wrong. The CDR3 has 11 residues. The V gene's germline CDR1 is LNHNV and CDR2 YYDKDF (reference sequence). DNA for the CDR3: TGTGCCACCAGCAGCGGTTACGAGCAGTACTTC. The encoded protein is CATSSGYEQYF.

The chain combines TRBV5-1 with TRBJ1-1; maybe TRBD1 (6 bases). The CDR3 sequence is 16 residues long. V gave up 0 bases and J gave up 1 base, with 13 bases separating them. Germline assignment: CDR1 SGHRS and CDR2 YFSETQ. The CDR3: CASSLEGGLRNTEAFF. The CDR3 coding sequence is TGCGCCAGCAGCTTGGAGGGGGGACTCAGGAACACTGAAGCTTTCTTT.

This clonotype occurred a few times. This chain connects TRBV20-1 to TRBJ2-7, with TRBD1 matching over 7 bases. CDR1 is DFQATT and CDR2 is SNEGSKA in the germline V gene (reference sequence). V shed 2 bases and J 5 bases; nucleotides not matched to a gene: 12. This CDR3 spans 15 amino acids. Here the CDR3 DNA reads TGCAGTGCTAGACCGATACAGGGGTTGCGCCACGAGCAGTACTTC. Protein product: CSARPIQGLRHEQYF.

This clonotype was detected a few times. The rearrangement joins TRBV5-1 to TRBJ1-3; D unclear. CDR3 length equals 17 residues. Germline CDR1 SGHRS, CDR2 YFSETQ. V was clipped by 0 bases and J by 0 bases, with 13 bases between them. The CDR3 protein is CASSLVGHPNSGNTIYF. DNA of the CDR3: TGCGCCAGCAGCTTGGTGGGTCACCCAAACTCTGGAAACACCATATATTTT.

This CDR3 is CASSHGLAGANYEQYF. The CDR3 bases are TGTGCCAGCAGCCACGGACTAGCGGGGGCTAACTACGAGCAGTACTTC. The chain recombines TRBV4-2 with TRBJ2-7; 13 positions agree with TRBD2. The V and J ends lost 3 bases and 3 bases, in that order; junction bases with no gene match: 5. Germline V gene sequence: CDR1 LGHNA, CDR2 YNFKEQ. There are 16 residues in the CDR3.

This clonotype was observed a few times. In nucleotides, the CDR3 is TGTGCCGCCAGCGGGGGGAGCACAGATACGCAGTATTTT. It is translated as CAASGGSTDTQYF. This chain connects TRBV10-3 to TRBJ2-3; 9 bases map to TRBD2. CDR1 is ENHRY and CDR2 is SYGVKD in the germline V gene. The J segment lost 0 bases and the V segment lost 11 bases, leaving 3 bases of the junction unmatched. CDR3 length: 13 amino acids.

The V gene is TRBV29-1, the J gene TRBJ1-1; possible D gene TRBD1, 5 bases. V lost 7 bases, J lost 0 bases, and 15 bases lay in between. Germline-derived CDR1 and CDR2 are SQVTM and ANQGSEA. This CDR3 is built from 14 residues. The CDR3 loop is CSATGGELNTEAFF. CDR3 DNA: TGCAGCGCAACGGGGGGGGAATTGAACACTGAAGCTTTCTTT.

The chain couples TRBV9 to TRBJ2-7; 9 bases align to TRBD2. Germline trimming cut 0 bases from V and 4 bases from J; bases unmatched to any gene: 8. CDR3 length: 16 residues. Germline V CDR1 and CDR2: SGDLS, YYNGEE. The CDR3 coding sequence is TGTGCCAGCAGCGTAGGGCTAGCGGGGAATTCATACGAGCAGTACTTC. Translation: CASSVGLAGNSYEQYF.